Following are 24 T cell receptor beta chains from one sample sequenced in a study of blood T cell repertoires in COVID-19. Data came from immunoSEQ multiplex PCR; TCRdb stores just in-frame clones and leaves some out. The sample includes 110,000 or so clones, around four fifths of them seen just once. Sequencing was performed on peripheral blood. The receptors shown here come from a woman aged 40 to 50 with acute or convalescent COVID-19.

The genes are TRBV30 and TRBJ1-3; D not resolved. V was cut by 3 bases and J by 4 bases, with 13 bases left in between. The CDR3 is 14 amino acids. The germline gives CDR1 GTSNPN, CDR2 SVGIG (reference sequence). The CDR3 DNA is TGTGCCTGGAGGTCGGCCAGGATAGGAAACACCATATATTTT. Translated, it gives CAWRSARIGNTIYF.

The chain employs TRBV18 and TRBJ2-2, with a tentative D call TRBD2 (5 bases). The CDR3 loop spans 14 amino acids. Germline CDR1 reads KGHSH; CDR2 reads LQKENI. V lost 5 bases, J lost 5 bases, and 12 bases lay in between. DNA of the CDR3: TGTGCCAGCTCAGCCCAGAGCGGTACCGGGGAGCTGTTTTTT. It translates to CASSAQSGTGELFF.

The rearrangement uses TRBV18 and TRBJ1-3; no clear D gene. The germline CDR1 and CDR2 sequences are KGHSH and LQKENI. CDR3 length equals 16 residues. The ends were cut back, 3 bases at V and 0 bases at J, with 12 bases in the middle. The CDR3 protein is CASSPVPMSSGNTIYF. Here the CDR3 DNA reads TGTGCCAGCTCACCGGTACCGATGAGCTCTGGAAACACCATATATTTT.

A single count supports this clone. The chain is built from TRBV15 and TRBJ2-6; possible D gene TRBD1, 7 bases. Germline V lookup: CDR1 LNHNV, CDR2 YYDKDF (reference sequence). V gave up 5 bases and J gave up 0 bases, with 17 bases separating them. The CDR3 is made up of 18 amino acids. CDR3 region: CATSAHRGLLSGANVLTF. CDR3 coding DNA: TGTGCCACCAGCGCACACAGGGGACTCCTCTCTGGGGCCAACGTCCTGACTTTC.

J is TRBJ1-1 and V is TRBV7-3, with D possibly being TRBD1 (6 bases). CDR1 is SGHTA and CDR2 is FQGTGA in the germline V gene. V lost 4 bases, J lost 0 bases, and 12 bases lay in between. This CDR3 comprises 15 residues. The CDR3 nucleotides read TGTGCCAGCAGCTCCTTGACAGGCCTGAACACTGAAGCTTTCTTT. This sequence encodes CASSSLTGLNTEAFF. The variable domain in full, completed from reference TRBV7-3 and TRBJ1-1, reads GAGVSQTPSNKVTEKGKYVELRCDPISGHTALYWYRQSLGQGPEFLIYFQGTGAADDSGLPNDRFFAVRPEGSVSTLKIQRTERGDSAVYLCASSSLTGLNTEAFFGQGTRLTVV.

The rearrangement links TRBV7-9 to TRBJ1-5, with 7 bases identical to TRBD1. Germline V gene lookup returns CDR1 SEHNR and CDR2 FQNEAQ (reference sequence). The CDR3 is 14 amino acids. Trimming cost V 5 bases and J 7 bases; bases outside gene matches: 8. The CDR3 loop is CASSPEGARQPQHF. The CDR3 DNA is TGTGCCAGCAGCCCAGAGGGGGCTCGGCAGCCCCAGCATTTT.

The V and J genes are TRBV7-3 and TRBJ1-1; D remains unclear. The CDR3 has 13 residues. CDR1 and CDR2 (germline): SGHTA, FQGTGA. The V end lost 5 bases, the J end lost 10 bases, and 17 bases lay between the germline ends. The chain's CDR3 is CASSPGLSSGAFF. The CDR3 DNA follows: TGTGCCAGCAGCCCTGGGCTGTCGAGTGGAGCTTTCTTT.

The gene calls are TRBV2 and TRBJ1-2; unclear D gene. This CDR3 spans 11 amino acids. In germline, CDR1 is SNHLY, CDR2 FYNNEI. Trimming cost V 6 bases and J 3 bases, with 5 bases left between them. CDR3 sequence: CASRRDYGYTF. CDR3 bases: TGTGCCAGCAGGCGGGACTATGGCTACACCTTC.

The genes are TRBV4-1 and TRBJ2-1; no clear D. V lost 4 bases and J 6 bases, leaving 13 bases between the germline ends. This CDR3 comprises 14 residues. Germline V CDR1 and CDR2: MGHRA, YSYEKL. Here the CDR3 reads CASSRSGSFNEQFF. The CDR3 bases are TGCGCCAGCAGCCGAAGTGGTAGTTTCAATGAGCAGTTCTTC.

This rearrangement joins TRBV18 to TRBJ2-1, with 9 positions matching TRBD1. V was pared by 3 bases and J by 4 bases, with 13 bases of the junction left unmatched. Germline V gene lookup returns CDR1 KGHSH and CDR2 LQKENI. The CDR3 contains 18 residues. CDR3 coding DNA: TGTGCCAGCTCACCCCTGTCCCGACAGGGGGGACGGTACAATGAGCAGTTCTTC. Its translation is CASSPLSRQGGRYNEQFF.

This sequence joins TRBV3-1 (or the pseudogene TRBV3-2) and TRBJ2-7, with D possibly being TRBD2 (5 bases). The CDR3 sequence is 15 residues long. Germline CDR1 is LGHDT and CDR2 is YNNKEL (reference sequence). Between the trimmed V and J ends, which lost 5 bases and 5 bases, there was a span of 19 bases. The chain's CDR3 is CASSSRPPGMNEQYF. The CDR3 region has the DNA TGTGCCAGCAGCTCCCGCCCGCCGGGGATGAACGAGCAGTACTTC.

This clone came up once. This specimen includes other DNA sequences encoding the same CDR3. The rearrangement uses TRBV2 and TRBJ1-4; D may be TRBD1 (5 bases). With 6 bases removed from V and 1 base from J, the gap between germline ends came to 9 bases. The V gene's germline CDR1 is SNHLY and CDR2 FYNNEI. This CDR3 has 14 amino acids. CDR3 protein: CASSETGTNEKLFF. The CDR3, as DNA: TGTGCCAGCAGCGAAACAGGAACTAATGAAAAACTGTTTTTT.

This clone appeared a few times. The V and J genes are TRBV5-5 and TRBJ1-5, with 7 nucleotides matching TRBD1. In germline, CDR1 is SGHKS, CDR2 YYEKEE (reference sequence). This CDR3 region has 14 residues. V lost 4 bases to trimming and J lost 4 bases; unmatched junction nucleotides: 5. The CDR3 spells CASSHRGGNQPQHF. In DNA, the CDR3 is TGTGCCAGCAGCCACAGGGGTGGAAATCAGCCCCAGCATTTT.

The chain uses TRBV30 and TRBJ1-2; a weak D match, TRBD1 (6 bases). The CDR3 has 16 residues. The ends were cut back, 5 bases at V and 1 base at J, with 20 bases in the middle. CDR1 and CDR2 (germline): GTSNPN, SVGIG (reference sequence). The CDR3 DNA reads TGTGCCTGGGCCTCGGACCGGGACAAGTATAACTATGGCTACACCTTC. This gives the protein CAWASDRDKYNYGYTF.

The chain carries TRBV30 and TRBJ2-1; the D gene is possibly TRBD2 (5 bases). The V gene's germline CDR1 is GTSNPN and CDR2 SVGIG (reference sequence). V was pared by 4 bases and J by 9 bases, with 10 bases between. This CDR3 has 11 residues. The CDR3 nucleotides are TGTGCCTGGAACGGGGAAATTGAGCAGTTCTTC. Its protein product is CAWNGEIEQFF.

The J gene is TRBJ1-6, the V gene TRBV6-1, with 11 bases aligning to TRBD1. V gave up 0 bases and J gave up 15 bases; unmatched junction bases: 7. The CDR3 runs to 15 residues. CDR1 and CDR2 (germline): MNHNS, SASEGT. DNA of the CDR3: TGTGCCAGCAGTGAAGCAGGGACAGGGGGTGCCCACCTCCACTTT. As protein: CASSEAGTGGAHLHF.

This clone appeared once. The chain combines TRBV27 with TRBJ1-3; maybe TRBD1 (6 bases). The germline V gene encodes CDR1 MNHEY and CDR2 SMNVEV (reference sequence). The CDR3 is 13 amino acids. V lost 6 bases and J lost 8, with 14 bases in between. The CDR3 protein is CASRDRRGDTIYF. For the CDR3, the DNA is TGTGCCAGCAGAGACAGGAGAGGAGACACCATATATTTT.

The rearrangement uses TRBV6-1 and TRBJ1-1; D perhaps matches TRBD1 (5 bases). Deletions cut 2 bases from V and 1 base from J, with 14 bases between. The CDR3 length is 16 residues. From germline, CDR1 is MNHNS and CDR2 SASEGT. The CDR3 spells CASSEHQGKANTEAFF. DNA for the CDR3: TGTGCCAGCAGTGAACATCAGGGAAAGGCGAACACTGAAGCTTTCTTT.

The chain couples TRBV12-3 or TRBV12-4 to TRBJ2-4; D gene uncertain. CDR3 size: 13 residues. V was shortened by 5 bases and J by 3 bases, with 8 bases between the two germline ends. CDR3: CASSDNFKNIQYF. DNA for the CDR3: TGTGCCAGCAGTGACAATTTCAAAAACATTCAGTACTTC.

This sequence joins TRBV6-4 and TRBJ2-3; D perhaps matches TRBD1 (5 bases). This CDR3 is 16 amino acids long. Deletions cut 2 bases from V and 0 bases from J, with 12 bases between. Germline V lookup: CDR1 MRHNA, CDR2 SNTAGT. Written as DNA, the CDR3 is TGTGCCAGCAGTGACCCGCGGTCAGGGAGCACAGATACGCAGTATTTT. Translating gives CASSDPRSGSTDTQYF.

Only one count was recorded for this clone. This chain uses TRBV6-2 or TRBV6-3 with TRBJ1-3, with D unclear. This CDR3 is 17 amino acids long. Trimming took off 3 bases at V and 0 bases at J, with 15 bases between the two ends. The germline V gene encodes CDR1 MNHEY and CDR2 SVGEGT. CDR3 protein: CASSYFAVTNSGNTIYF. As DNA, the CDR3 is TGTGCCAGCAGTTATTTTGCGGTCACTAACTCTGGAAACACCATATATTTT.

Only one count was recorded for this clone. This chain joins TRBV4-1 and TRBJ2-1; D gene ambiguous. Germline lookup yields CDR1 MGHRA and CDR2 YSYEKL. The length of the CDR3 is 12 residues. The germline V and J ends were trimmed by 5 bases and 7 bases, with 9 bases remaining between them. Here the CDR3 reads CASSEALNEQFF. The DNA of the CDR3 is TGCGCCAGCAGCGAAGCACTAAATGAGCAGTTCTTC.

The chain joins TRBV7-3 to TRBJ2-1, with TRBD2 matching 8 bases. V was pared by 1 base and J by 2 bases, with 4 bases of the junction left unmatched. Per the germline V gene, CDR1 is SGHTA and CDR2 is FQGTGA. The CDR3 has 16 amino acids. CDR3 sequence reads: CASSLNAGGAYNEQFF. The CDR3 nucleotides are TGTGCCAGCAGCTTAAACGCGGGGGGCGCCTACAATGAGCAGTTCTTC.

This clone rates as medium-sized. This chain links TRBV29-1 with TRBJ1-5, with TRBD1 matching 8 bases. The CDR3 loop spans 15 amino acids. Trimming at V came to 4 bases and at J to 5 bases, leaving 10 bases not matched to a gene. The germline V gene encodes CDR1 SQVTM and CDR2 ANQGSEA. CDR3 coding DNA: TGCAGCGTTGTCGTTTCGGGACAGGATCATCAGCCCCAGCATTTT. Its translation is CSVVVSGQDHQPQHF. The whole variable domain, remainder taken from reference TRBV29-1 and TRBJ1-5, is SAVISQKPSRDICQRGTSLTIQCQVDSQVTMMFWYRQQPGQSLTLIATANQGSEATYESGFVIDKFPISRPNLTFSTLTVSNMSPEDSSIYLCSVVVSGQDHQPQHFGDGTRLSIL.